Listed below are T cell receptor beta chains from one sample, sequenced in a study of blood T cell repertoires in COVID-19. Sequencing was performed with immunoSEQ multiplex PCR; in TCRdb, only in-frame clones are kept and a portion is missing. Here the sample spans about 85,000 clones, approximately 80% being singletons. Sequenced sample: peripheral blood. These receptors were obtained from a human donor in a cohort sampled during active COVID-19. CDR3s include the opening cysteine and the closing phenylalanine or tryptophan. D genes are given only for firm matches. Some rows have no size entry. The others give once, few or many, or a class for an expanded clone.

TRBJ1-1 | TRBV29-1 | 13 | - | - | CSAGGQANTEAFF | TGCAGCGCTGGAGGCCAAGCGAACACTGAAGCTTTCTTT
TRBJ2-7 | TRBV19 | 13 | few | - | CASSPGTSYEQYF | TGTGCCAGTAGTCCTGGGACATCTTACGAGCAGTACTTC
TRBJ2-7 | TRBV5-1 | 13 | few | TRBD2 | CASSLREGYEQYF | TGCGCCAGCAGCTTGCGGGAGGGCTACGAGCAGTACTTC
TRBJ1-5 | TRBV27 | 17 | once | - | CASSIRQSTGSNQPQHF | TGTGCCAGCAGTATAAGACAGTCAACGGGTAGCAATCAGCCCCAGCATTTT
TRBJ2-2 | TRBV4-1 | 14 | - | - | CASSQDRQYGELFF | TGCGCCAGCAGCCAGGACCGACAGTACGGGGAGCTGTTTTTT
TRBJ1-2 | TRBV7-2 | 14 | - | TRBD1 | CASSLKGAYGGYTF | TGTGCCAGCAGCCTCAAGGGGGCGTATGGTGGCTACACCTTC
TRBJ2-3 | TRBV6-2/TRBV6-3 | 16 | - | TRBD1 | CASSWTGNVVTDTQYF | TGTGCCAGCAGCTGGACAGGGAACGTGGTTACAGATACGCAGTATTTT
TRBJ1-4 | TRBV6-1 | 14 | - | - | CASSEGGSNEKLFF | TGTGCCAGCAGTGAAGGAGGTTCCAATGAAAAACTGTTTTTT
TRBJ2-7 | TRBV5-1 | 15 | - | - | CASSLSYRETYEQYF | TGCGCCAGCAGCCTATCCTACAGGGAAACCTACGAGCAGTACTTC
TRBJ1-4 | TRBV3-1/TRBV3-2 | 16 | - | TRBD1 | CASSQGMGQQNEKLFF | TGTGCCAGCAGCCAAGGAATGGGACAGCAAAATGAAAAACTGTTTTTT
TRBJ1-1 | TRBV5-4 | 14 | - | - | CASSLAGMNTEAFF | TGTGCCAGCAGCTTGGCAGGCATGAACACTGAAGCTTTCTTT
TRBJ2-7 | TRBV28 | 11 | - | - | CASSLFSEQYF | TGTGCCAGCAGTTTATTTAGCGAGCAGTACTTC
TRBJ2-5 | TRBV5-1 | 14 | few | - | CASSLAQSRETQYF | TGCGCCAGCAGCTTGGCTCAATCCCGGGAGACCCAGTACTTC
TRBJ2-3 | TRBV29-1 | 15 | - | - | CSVEVGAGGTDTQYF | TGCAGCGTTGAAGTTGGGGCAGGGGGGACAGATACGCAGTATTTT
TRBJ1-3 | TRBV7-8 | 12 | - | - | CASRREGNTIYF | TGTGCCAGCAGGCGCGAGGGAAACACCATATATTTT
TRBJ2-4 | TRBV5-1 | 15 | - | TRBD2 | CASSNGLAGGVFQYF | TGCGCCAGCAGCAACGGACTAGCGGGGGGCGTTTTTCAGTACTTC
TRBJ2-1 | TRBV5-1 | 15 | - | TRBD1 | CASSLARAGGNEQFF | TGCGCCAGCAGCTTGGCCAGGGCAGGGGGAAATGAGCAGTTCTTC
TRBJ1-1 | TRBV6-6 | 15 | - | - | CASSYSTRGEAEAFF | TGTGCCAGCAGTTACTCGACAAGGGGTGAGGCTGAAGCTTTCTTT
TRBJ1-1 | TRBV18 | 13 | - | - | CASSHDRNTEAFF | TGTGCCAGCTCACACGATAGAAACACTGAAGCTTTCTTT
TRBJ2-5 | TRBV27 | 16 | once | TRBD1 | CASSLGTGVNSETQYF | TGTGCCAGCAGTCTAGGGACAGGGGTGAATTCTGAGACCCAGTACTTC
TRBJ2-7 | TRBV2 | 12 | - | - | CASAFSGYEQYF | TGTGCCAGCGCTTTTTCAGGCTACGAGCAGTACTTC
TRBJ2-2 | TRBV28 | 17 | - | - | CASSLLDPFRGNGELFF | TGTGCCAGCAGTTTATTAGACCCTTTTCGGGGGAACGGGGAGCTGTTTTTT
TRBJ1-5 | TRBV19 | 17 | - | - | CASSMTSVSVGNQPQHF | TGTGCCAGTAGTATGACTTCGGTGTCAGTAGGCAATCAGCCCCAGCATTTT
TRBJ1-3 | TRBV5-1 | 13 | - | - | CASWSGSGNTIYF | TGCGCCAGCTGGAGTGGGTCTGGAAACACCATATATTTT
TRBJ1-2 | TRBV28 | 12 | - | - | CASSTQGYGYTF | TGTGCCAGCAGTACACAGGGTTATGGCTACACCTTC
TRBJ2-7 | TRBV11-1 | 12 | few | - | CASSLGGDQQYF | TGTGCCAGCAGCTTAGGCGGGGATCAGCAGTACTTC
TRBJ1-2 | TRBV11-1 | 15 | - | - | CASSCRFEAFYGYTF | TGTGCCAGCAGCTGCCGTTTTGAGGCCTTCTATGGCTACACCTTC
TRBJ2-1 | TRBV10-3 | 16 | - | TRBD2 | CAISSTSGGPYNEQFF | TGTGCCATCAGTTCGACTAGCGGGGGCCCCTACAATGAGCAGTTCTTC
TRBJ2-5 | TRBV4-2 | 16 | - | TRBD1 | CASSQVLLTGEIPQYF | TGTGCCAGCAGCCAAGTGTTACTGACAGGGGAGATTCCCCAGTACTTC
TRBJ1-1 | TRBV6-5 | 11 | - | - | CASTGPTEAFF | TGTGCCAGCACGGGTCCCACTGAAGCTTTCTTT
TRBJ1-1 | TRBV5-1 | 13 | - | TRBD1 | CASSEGTGTEAFF | TGCGCCAGCAGCGAAGGGACAGGGACTGAAGCTTTCTTT
TRBJ2-1 | TRBV19 | 15 | once | TRBD1 | CASQGAGVLYNEQFF | TGTGCCAGTCAGGGGGCAGGGGTATTGTACAATGAGCAGTTCTTC
TRBJ2-7 | TRBV12-2 | 20 | - | - | CASRLDVWDRGHLSSYEQYF | TGTGCAAGTCGCTTAGACGTTTGGGACAGGGGGCACCTCAGCTCCTACGAGCAGTACTTC
TRBJ2-2 | TRBV6-5 | 14 | - | TRBD2 | CASTRGGGTGELFF | TGTGCCAGCACACGCGGGGGGGGCACCGGGGAGCTGTTTTTT
TRBJ2-3 | TRBV19 | 16 | - | TRBD2 | CASSDGTSGVTDTQYF | TGTGCCAGTAGTGACGGGACTAGCGGGGTCACAGATACGCAGTATTTT
TRBJ1-1 | TRBV5-6 | 14 | many | - | CASSLKFSITEAFF | TGTGCCAGCAGCTTAAAATTCTCTATCACTGAAGCTTTCTTT
TRBJ2-2 | TRBV4-1 | 12 | - | - | CASSIYGGELFF | TGCGCCAGCAGCATTTACGGCGGGGAGCTGTTTTTT
TRBJ1-3 | TRBV30 | 14 | once | TRBD1 | CAWTTTGSGNTIYF | TGTGCCTGGACCACGACAGGGAGTGGAAACACCATATATTTT
TRBJ2-2 | TRBV28 | 13 | - | - | CASSLGQGGELFF | TGTGCCAGCAGCCTTGGGCAGGGAGGGGAGCTGTTTTTT
TRBJ1-6 | TRBV7-9 | 15 | few | TRBD1 | CASSRTGTENSPLHF | TGTGCCAGCAGCCGGACCGGGACAGAGAATTCACCCCTCCACTTT
TRBJ1-3 | TRBV3-1/TRBV3-2 | 15 | - | - | CASSQAAGPRNTIYF | TGTGCCAGCAGCCAAGCGGCAGGGCCTCGAAACACCATATATTTT
TRBJ1-4 | TRBV6-4 | 15 | - | - | CASSPTFATNEKLFF | TGTGCCAGCAGTCCGACATTTGCAACTAATGAAAAACTGTTTTTT
TRBJ2-7 | TRBV19 | 13 | - | - | CASSIGARFEQYF | TGTGCCAGTAGTATAGGGGCTCGATTCGAGCAGTACTTC
TRBJ2-7 | TRBV20-1 | 15 | - | TRBD2 | CSASRSSGGVYEQYF | TGCAGTGCTAGTCGTTCCAGCGGGGGAGTCTACGAGCAGTACTTC
TRBJ1-5 | TRBV28 | 14 | many | - | CASSSLQGLQPQHF | TGTGCCAGCAGTTCCCTGCAGGGGCTTCAGCCCCAGCATTTT
TRBJ1-4 | TRBV7-3 | 13 | - | - | CASSLGPNEKLFF | TGTGCCAGCAGCCTGGGGCCTAATGAAAAACTGTTTTTT
TRBJ2-3 | TRBV19 | 15 | - | TRBD1 | CASSIAGDRADTQYF | TGTGCCAGTAGTATAGCTGGGGACAGGGCCGATACGCAGTATTTT
TRBJ2-3 | TRBV6-4 | 13 | - | - | CASSRTSTDTQYF | TGTGCCAGCAGCCGAACTAGCACAGATACGCAGTATTTT
TRBJ1-3 | TRBV6-5 | 15 | - | - | CASSGQPHSGNTIYF | TGTGCCAGCAGCGGACAGCCCCACTCTGGAAACACCATATATTTT
TRBJ1-1 | TRBV7-9 | 16 | - | TRBD1 | CASSLGDRILDTEAFF | TGTGCCAGCAGCTTAGGGGACAGGATTCTGGACACTGAAGCTTTCTTT
TRBJ2-2 | TRBV28 | 14 | - | - | CASRFRSGAGELFF | TGTGCCAGCAGGTTCAGGTCAGGGGCCGGGGAGCTGTTTTTT
TRBJ2-3 | TRBV10-1 | 17 | - | TRBD2 | CASSAHPSGGWADTQYF | TGCGCCAGCAGTGCTCACCCGAGCGGGGGATGGGCAGATACGCAGTATTTT
TRBJ1-6 | TRBV12-3/TRBV12-4 | 13 | - | TRBD1 | CASSGTGASPLHF | TGTGCCAGCAGTGGGACAGGGGCATCACCCCTCCACTTT
TRBJ1-1 | TRBV5-1 | 16 | - | TRBD1 | CASSLGWTGMNTEAFF | TGCGCCAGCAGCTTGGGATGGACAGGCATGAACACTGAAGCTTTCTTT